This TCR beta chain was sequenced during a study of STAT3 mutations in large granular lymphocyte leukemia. Study observations and caveats: Every T-cell large granular lymphocyte leukemia patient had at least one immunodominant TCR beta clonotype.

The assay was immunoSEQ multiplex PCR, and TCRdb's table has in-frame clones only and misses some. The sample records 20,000 to 30,000 clones, about 95% being singletons. Of note for this clone: Its antigen remains unidentified.

V lost 2 bases to trimming and J lost 5 bases; unmatched junction nucleotides: 6. The V gene's germline CDR1 is SGHRS and CDR2 YFSETQ. This CDR3 region has 14 residues. Sequenced input: peripheral blood mononuclear cells. The receptor's source is a man aged 35-49 years with T-cell large granular lymphocyte leukemia. Some clones in this sample may be carry-over from other donors' samples. This chain links TRBV5-1 with TRBJ1-1; 7 nucleotides agree with TRBD1. DNA for the CDR3: TGCGCCAGCAGCTTACACAGGGGCGGGACTGAAGCTTTCTTT. Translated, it gives CASSLHRGGTEAFF.